Presented here are 21 T cell receptor beta chains from one specimen sequenced in a study of blood T cell repertoires in COVID-19. TCRdb's table, derived via immunoSEQ multiplex PCR, lists solely in-frame clones and lacks some. Found here are around 300,000 clones, roughly 85% of them singletons; the top ten hold roughly 15%. Input material: peripheral blood. The source is a human donor in a cohort sampled during active COVID-19.

V is TRBV7-6 and J is TRBJ2-5; D perhaps matches TRBD1 (6 bases). Trimming removed 5 bases at V and 5 bases at J, with 21 bases between. Germline values: CDR1 SGHVS, CDR2 FNYEAQ. CDR3 length equals 16 residues. CDR3 DNA: TGTGCCAGCAGCGTAGGTGGGACAACACTCGGGGAGACCCAGTACTTC. Its protein is CASSVGGTTLGETQYF.

J is TRBJ1-2 and V is TRBV28; possibly TRBD1 for D (5 bases). CDR3 length: 14 amino acids. In germline, CDR1 is MDHEN, CDR2 SYDVKM. Trimming pared 2 bases from V and 8 bases from J, leaving 15 bases between. The CDR3 DNA reads TGTGCCAGCAGTTTACAACCAGGGCTTGAGGGCTACACCTTC. Translating gives CASSLQPGLEGYTF.

The chain has TRBV7-3 and TRBJ2-5; 11 bases align to TRBD2. The CDR3 is 15 amino acids. Germline V lookup: CDR1 SGHTA, CDR2 FQGTGA. V lost 1 base and J lost 5; bases outside the gene matches: 3. The CDR3 is CASSLIAGGPETQYF. The CDR3 nucleotides are TGTGCCAGCAGCTTAATAGCGGGAGGGCCTGAGACCCAGTACTTC.

This clone has a single count. V and J are TRBV28 and TRBJ1-6; 10 nucleotides align to TRBD1. The CDR3 runs 15 residues. The germline V gene encodes CDR1 MDHEN and CDR2 SYDVKM. J was trimmed by 7 bases and V by 6 bases; bases with no gene match: 6. For the CDR3, the DNA is TGTGCCAGCAGGCCCCGGACAGGGGGAAATTCACCCCTCCACTTT. It encodes CASRPRTGGNSPLHF.

This chain joins TRBV18 and TRBJ1-5, with a tentative D call TRBD1 (5 bases). Germline CDR1 is KGHSH and CDR2 is LQKENI. The CDR3 length is 13 residues. The ends were cut back, 6 bases at V and 6 bases at J, with 12 bases in the middle. In DNA form, the CDR3 reads TGTGCCAGCTCCCCCCAGGGCGTTCAGCCCCAGCATTTT. Protein product: CASSPQGVQPQHF.

The chain carries TRBV27 and TRBJ2-7, with 7 bases matching TRBD1. V was clipped by 0 bases and J by 2 bases; unmatched bases: 4. This CDR3 region has 15 residues. CDR1 and CDR2 from the germline V gene are MNHEY and SMNVEV (reference sequence). CDR3 DNA sequence: TGTGCCAGCAGTTTATCCACAGGGGAGACCTACGAGCAGTACTTC. It specifies CASSLSTGETYEQYF.

This clone was found a few times. This chain uses TRBV11-2 with TRBJ2-2; TRBD2 matches 8 bases. The CDR3 contains 19 residues. The J segment lost 7 bases and the V segment lost 5 bases, leaving 21 bases of the junction unmatched. CDR1 and CDR2 from the germline V gene are SGHAT and FQNNGV. The CDR3 here is CASSPGMVWASGWLGELFF. DNA for the CDR3: TGTGCCAGCAGCCCTGGAATGGTCTGGGCTAGCGGGTGGCTCGGGGAGCTGTTTTTT.

The chain joins TRBV19 to TRBJ2-7, with TRBD1 as a possible D gene (5 bases). In germline, CDR1 is LNHDA, CDR2 SQIVND (reference sequence). V dropped 10 bases and J dropped 0 bases, with 10 bases sitting between them. The CDR3 consists of 12 residues. This CDR3 is CATGTGSYEQYF. Written as DNA, the CDR3 is TGTGCCACCGGTACAGGCTCCTACGAGCAGTACTTC.

The rearrangement joins TRBV18 to TRBJ2-1; weak D call: TRBD1 (7 bases). CDR1 KGHSH and CDR2 LQKENI come from the germline V gene. CDR3 length equals 16 residues. V lost 6 bases and J 6 bases, leaving 21 bases between the germline ends. The CDR3 nucleotides are TGTGCCAGCTCCGCGGGGACCGGGACAGTCGCCAATGAGCAGTTCTTC. Its protein is CASSAGTGTVANEQFF.

CDR3 sequence: CASSQTFDLLGELFF. Here the CDR3 DNA reads TGTGCCAGCAGCCAGACCTTCGACTTGCTCGGGGAGCTGTTTTTT. The rearrangement uses TRBV6-5 and TRBJ2-2; D is unclear. The CDR3 has 15 residues. Looked up from germline, CDR1 is MNHEY and CDR2 is SVGAGI. Trimming removed 6 bases from V and 7 bases from J, with 18 bases in between.

With respect to this clone: At the DNA level, this CDR3 is encoded by other sequences in the same sample as well. This chain uses TRBV9 with TRBJ2-1; possibly TRBD2 for D (6 bases). The CDR3 has 16 amino acids. Trimming removed 0 bases at V and 0 bases at J, with 10 bases between. Germline V gives CDR1 SGDLS, CDR2 YYNGEE. CDR3 residues: CASSVGSGSSYNEQFF. The CDR3 region has the DNA TGTGCCAGCAGCGTAGGTTCCGGGAGCTCCTACAATGAGCAGTTCTTC. Variable domain in full (rest from reference TRBV9 and TRBJ2-1): DSGVTQTPKHLITATGQRVTLRCSPRSGDLSVYWYQQSLDQGLQFLIQYYNGEERAKGNILERFSAQQFPDLHSELNLSSLELGDSALYFCASSVGSGSSYNEQFFGPGTRLTVL.

The chain employs TRBV5-1 and TRBJ2-7, with 7 bases matching TRBD1. The CDR3 runs 14 residues. V gave up 3 bases and J gave up 2 bases; unmatched junction bases: 5. CDR1 and CDR2 from the germline V gene are SGHRS and YFSETQ. In DNA, the CDR3 is TGCGCCAGCAGCTCCTACGGGACAGCCTACGAGCAGTACTTC. As protein: CASSSYGTAYEQYF. Full variable domain (remainder filled in from reference TRBV5-1 and TRBJ2-7): KAGVTQTPRYLIKTRGQQVTLSCSPISGHRSVSWYQQTPGQGLQFLFEYFSETQRNKGNFPGRFSGRQFSNSRSEMNVSTLELGDSALYLCASSSYGTAYEQYFGPGTRLTVT.

This rearrangement joins TRBV6-5 to TRBJ1-2; 7 nucleotides line up with TRBD1. V dropped 6 bases and J dropped 2; count of bases not matched to a gene: 6. The CDR3 extends over 14 amino acids. Per the germline V gene, CDR1 is MNHEY and CDR2 is SVGAGI. CDR3 in DNA: TGTGCCAGCAGGGCCACAGGGGCGAACTATGGCTACACCTTC. Translation gives CASRATGANYGYTF.

The chain links TRBV5-4 to TRBJ2-7; TRBD2 matches at 10 bases. Germline V lookup: CDR1 SGHNT, CDR2 YYREEE (reference sequence). The V segment lost 2 bases and the J segment 4 bases; nucleotides outside the gene matches: 6. The CDR3 spans 15 residues. The CDR3 nucleotides read TGTGCCAGCAGCTTTAATCTAGCGGGAGATTACGAGCAGTACTTC. It specifies CASSFNLAGDYEQYF.

This rearrangement joins TRBV18 to TRBJ1-4, with 9 bases aligning to TRBD1. CDR3 size: 17 residues. With 4 bases clipped from V and 5 bases from J, the junction kept 11 bases outside the gene matches. CDR1 and CDR2 (germline): KGHSH, LQKENI. The CDR3 sequence: CASSLARRQGENEKLFF. CDR3 bases: TGTGCCAGCTCACTCGCACGAAGACAGGGGGAAAATGAAAAACTGTTTTTT.

The gene calls are TRBV15 and TRBJ1-2; D might be TRBD1 (6 bases). Germline lookup yields CDR1 LNHNV and CDR2 YYDKDF (reference sequence). Trimming pared 0 bases from V and 8 bases from J, leaving 19 bases between. This CDR3 spans 16 amino acids. Here the CDR3 reads CATSREIIGGTLGYTF. In DNA, the CDR3 is TGTGCCACCAGCAGAGAAATAATAGGGGGAACACTGGGCTACACCTTC.

The genes are TRBV18 and TRBJ2-2; 10 bases align to TRBD2. The CDR3 is 15 residues long. Looked up from germline, CDR1 is KGHSH and CDR2 is LQKENI. The junction had 0 bases not matched to a gene; V was cut back by 1 base and J by 4 bases. CDR3 sequence: CASSPLAGGTGELFF. The CDR3 DNA is TGTGCCAGCTCACCACTAGCGGGAGGCACCGGGGAGCTGTTTTTT.

The chain has TRBV29-1 and TRBJ2-2; 7 bases agree with TRBD1. Germline assignment: CDR1 SQVTM and CDR2 ANQGSEA. CDR3 length equals 13 residues. The V and J ends lost 6 bases and 6 bases, in that order; junction bases with no gene match: 7. CDR3 sequence (DNA): TGCAGCGTAGCTACCGGGACAGCCGGGGAGCTGTTTTTT. Its translation: CSVATGTAGELFF.

The CDR3 DNA reads TGTGCCAGCTCACCCCGACAGGGGACGAACGAGCAGTACTTC. The encoded protein is CASSPRQGTNEQYF. The genes are TRBV18 and TRBJ2-7; 8 positions agree with TRBD1. Germline V gene data show CDR1 as KGHSH and CDR2 as LQKENI. The CDR3 is 14 amino acids. The ends lost 3 bases at V and 5 bases at J; junction bases unmatched: 6. Filled out from reference TRBV18 and TRBJ2-7, the complete variable domain reads NAGVMQNPRHLVRRRGQEARLRCSPMKGHSHVYWYRQLPEEGLKFMVYLQKENIIDESGMPKERFSAEFPKEGPSILRIQQVVRGDSAAYFCASSPRQGTNEQYFGPGTRLTVT.

This clone appeared a few times. The chain has TRBV7-8 and TRBJ1-1, with D unclear. Germline V gives CDR1 SGHVS, CDR2 FQNEAQ. Trimming pared 5 bases from V and 4 bases from J, leaving 8 bases between. The CDR3 consists of 12 residues. Written as DNA, the CDR3 is TGTGCCAGCAGCGGCCCAAGCACTGAAGCTTTCTTT. This codes for CASSGPSTEAFF.

The J gene is TRBJ2-6, the V gene TRBV19, with 9 nucleotides matching TRBD1. Germline V gives CDR1 LNHDA, CDR2 SQIVND (reference sequence). This CDR3 spans 18 amino acids. V shed 3 bases, J shed 0 bases, and the junction held 6 bases outside the gene matches. CDR3 bases: TGTGCCAGTAGTATTGGGACAGGGATCAGCTCTGGGGCCAACGTCCTGACTTTC. Its translation is CASSIGTGISSGANVLTF.